This T cell receptor beta chain was sequenced during a study of vaccination and CD4 T cells after COVID-19. Treatment of the sample: approximately 10-day PBMC culture with coronavirus spike peptide pools or control peptides (ViraFEST assay). V shed 6 bases and J 2 bases; nucleotides not matched to a gene: 5. Per germline, CDR1 MNHEY and CDR2 SVGEGT. The CDR3 consists of 14 residues. CD4+ T cells that had been cultured provided DNA sequenced with the Oncomine TCR Beta short-read assay. MiXCR, applied by TCRdb to the PCR reads, yields one record per CDR3 protein. This table holds 15,000 to 17,000 distinct CDR3 sequences, around 48% found once. With respect to this clonotype: Its specificity is unknown.

The chain combines TRBV6-2 or TRBV6-3 with TRBJ2-7, with 9 bases that match TRBD2. The sample in question was CD4+ T cells from blood, cultured in vitro, obtained before SARS-CoV-2 vaccination. The clonotype was recovered from a human donor who had recovered from COVID-19. The CDR3 region is CASRFRTSAYEQYF. CDR3 nucleotide sequence: TGTGCCAGCAGATTCAGGACTAGCGCCTACGAGCAGTACTTC.